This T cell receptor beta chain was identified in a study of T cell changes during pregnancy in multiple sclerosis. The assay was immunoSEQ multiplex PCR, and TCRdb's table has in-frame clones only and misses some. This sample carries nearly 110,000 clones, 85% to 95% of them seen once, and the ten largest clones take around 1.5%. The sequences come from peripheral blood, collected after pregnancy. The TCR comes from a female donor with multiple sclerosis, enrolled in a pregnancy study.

The CDR3 nucleotides are TGTGCCAGCAGCTTGGCTGGCGCGGGAGGGCCCGGCAATGAGCAGTTCTTC. Translating gives CASSLAGAGGPGNEQFF. The chain uses TRBV7-8 and TRBJ2-1; 9 positions agree with TRBD2. Unmatched junction bases numbered 12, after V lost 3 bases and J lost 6 bases. Germline V gene lookup returns CDR1 SGHVS and CDR2 FQNEAQ. CDR3 size: 17 residues.